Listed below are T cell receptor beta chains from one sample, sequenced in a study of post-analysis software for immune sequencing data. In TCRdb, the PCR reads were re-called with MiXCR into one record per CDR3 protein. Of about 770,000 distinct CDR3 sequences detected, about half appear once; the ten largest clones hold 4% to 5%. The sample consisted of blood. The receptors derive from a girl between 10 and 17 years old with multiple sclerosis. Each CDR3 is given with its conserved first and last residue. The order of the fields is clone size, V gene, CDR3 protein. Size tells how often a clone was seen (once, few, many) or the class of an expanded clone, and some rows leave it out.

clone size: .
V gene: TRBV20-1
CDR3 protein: CSAQLAWSPYEQYF

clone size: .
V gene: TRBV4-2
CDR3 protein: CASSQELAGVLSGANVLTF

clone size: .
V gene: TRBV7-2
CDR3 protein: CASSPNSGRALDTQYF

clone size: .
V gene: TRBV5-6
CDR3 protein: CASSLAGIRGDTEAFF

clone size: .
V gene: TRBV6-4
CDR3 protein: CASSDSSGGAQYF

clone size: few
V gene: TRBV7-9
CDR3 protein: CAGSSAWTEEGYTF

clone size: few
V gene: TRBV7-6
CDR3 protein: CASSPPALGTDTQYF

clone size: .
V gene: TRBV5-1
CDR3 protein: CASSLDGTANTEAFF

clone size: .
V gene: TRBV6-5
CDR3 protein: CASSYGRQGSYEQYF

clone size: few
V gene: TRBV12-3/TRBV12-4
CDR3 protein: CASSFGGWGRVNSPLHF

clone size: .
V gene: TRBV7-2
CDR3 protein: CASSLAGGFTDTQYF

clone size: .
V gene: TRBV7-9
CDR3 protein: CASSLAGQGSTEAFF

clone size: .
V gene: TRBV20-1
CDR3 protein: CSAKRGWEQFF

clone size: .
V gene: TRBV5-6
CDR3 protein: CASSTRGFSTDTQYF

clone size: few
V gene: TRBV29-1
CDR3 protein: CSAGQGLTDTQYF

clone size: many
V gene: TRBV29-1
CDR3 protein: CSVGGTSTDTQYF